These T cell receptor beta chains were read from a single sample in a study of blood T cell repertoires in COVID-19. Method: immunoSEQ multiplex PCR; TCRdb's copy keeps in-frame clones and lacks some. The data contain under 500,000 clones, approximately 90% of them seen just once; the ten biggest clones take up around 1.8%. Material: PBMCs or T cells enriched from blood (not recorded which). These receptors were taken from a woman in her late teens or twenties with acute COVID-19. CDR3s include the opening cysteine and the closing phenylalanine or tryptophan. The order of the fields is D gene, J gene, clone size, V gene, CDR3 DNA, CDR3 protein. D genes are given only for firm matches. The size entry is marked missing in some rows and otherwise reads once, few, many or a size class.

TRBD1 TRBJ1-2 - TRBV19 TGTGCCAGTAGTATTACCGGGACAGGGGAGAACTATGGCTACACCTTC CASSITGTGENYGYTF
TRBD2 TRBJ2-1 - TRBV28 TGTGCCAGCAGTTGGGGCGGGGAGGGGTTTATGGAGTTCTTC CASSWGGEGFMEFF
- TRBJ2-1 - TRBV6-5 TGTGCCAGCAGTCGGGTCTACAATGAGCAGTTCTTC CASSRVYNEQFF
- TRBJ2-3 - TRBV5-4 TGTGCCAGCAGCTTGGCGTCAGGGGCTCCAGATACGCAGTATTTT CASSLASGAPDTQYF
TRBD2 TRBJ2-7 - TRBV11-2 TGTGCCAGCAGCTTAGATCTAGAGCGGGAGGGGCTCTACGAGCAGTACTTC CASSLDLEREGLYEQYF
- TRBJ2-3 - TRBV7-2 TGTGCCAGCAGCTTAATGGGAGTTGCCACAGATACGCAGTATTTT CASSLMGVATDTQYF
- TRBJ2-3 - TRBV5-1 TGCGCCAGCAGCTTGGCCACCGACTGGATCACAGATACGCAGTATTTT CASSLATDWITDTQYF
TRBD2 TRBJ2-2 - TRBV5-1 TGCGCCAGCAGAGGACCTAGCGGCCCAGCCGGGGAGCTGTTTTTT CASRGPSGPAGELFF
TRBD2 TRBJ2-1 - TRBV27 TGTGCCAGCAGTCCTAGGACTAGCGCCAGATCCTACAATGAGCAGTTCTTC CASSPRTSARSYNEQFF
- TRBJ1-2 - TRBV6-4 TGTGCCAGCAGTGAATCATCTAGGGGCGGCTATGGCTACACCTTC CASSESSRGGYGYTF
TRBD1 TRBJ2-5 - TRBV7-9 TGTGCCAGCAGCCCCCTAGGTCGGGACAGGGCAGAAGAGACCCAGTACTTC CASSPLGRDRAEETQYF
- TRBJ1-2 - TRBV5-4 TGTGCCAGCAGCTTGAGATCGGGCAGGGCGGATGGCTACACCTTC CASSLRSGRADGYTF
TRBD1 TRBJ1-2 once TRBV11-2 TGTGCCAGCAGCCTCGGGACAGCGTATGGCTACACCTTC CASSLGTAYGYTF
TRBD1 TRBJ2-7 - TRBV18 TGTGCCAGCTCACGGGTTACAGGGGATAGCTCCTACGAGCAGTACTTC CASSRVTGDSSYEQYF
- TRBJ1-5 few TRBV3-1/TRBV3-2 TGTGCCAGCAGCCAACAGGGGAGCAATCAGCCCCAGCATTTT CASSQQGSNQPQHF
- TRBJ1-6 few TRBV3-1/TRBV3-2 TGTGCCAGCAGCCACCTGACATCCTATAATTCACCCCTCCACTTT CASSHLTSYNSPLHF
TRBD1 TRBJ1-2 - TRBV5-6 TGTGCCAGCAGCTTGGGGACAGGGGTCGGCTACACCTTC CASSLGTGVGYTF
- TRBJ2-7 few TRBV12-3/TRBV12-4 TGTGCCAGCAGTTTAGGGCAGGAAGACCAGCAGTACTTC CASSLGQEDQQYF
- TRBJ1-5 - TRBV19 TGTGCCAGCGCACAGTTCCAATATAGCAATCAGCCCCAGCATTTT CASAQFQYSNQPQHF
- TRBJ2-2 - TRBV18 TGTGCCAGCTCACAACAGGGATCTCCCGGGGAGCTGTTTTTT CASSQQGSPGELFF
TRBD2 TRBJ2-1 few TRBV7-3 TGTGCCAGCAGCTACGTTAGCGGGGACTACAATGAGCAGTTCTTC CASSYVSGDYNEQFF
- TRBJ1-6 - TRBV20-1 TGCAGTGCTAGTGGAATGAGCTCCTATAATTCACCCCTCCACTTT CSASGMSSYNSPLHF
TRBD2 TRBJ2-3 - TRBV3-1/TRBV3-2 TGTGCCAGCAGCCAATCCGGTAGCGGGGAAAATACGCAGTATTTT CASSQSGSGENTQYF
- TRBJ1-1 few TRBV3-1/TRBV3-2 TGTGCCAGCAGCCAGGGGGGCACTGAAGCTTTCTTT CASSQGGTEAFF
- TRBJ1-1 - TRBV9 TGTGCCAGCAGCGTATCGCCTAGGCTTGAAGCTTTCTTT CASSVSPRLEAFF
- TRBJ2-2 - TRBV11-3 TGTGCCAGCAGCTTTTCAGGGCTGGGCGAGCTGTTTTTT CASSFSGLGELFF
- TRBJ1-5 - TRBV10-3 TGTGCCATCAGTCGGGACACATCCAGGGTTCAGCCCCAGCATTTT CAISRDTSRVQPQHF
- TRBJ2-1 once TRBV4-3 TGCGCCAGCTCTGGGCTTTCGTCTACGGATGAGCAGTTCTTC CASSGLSSTDEQFF
TRBD1 TRBJ1-2 - TRBV19 TGTGCCAGTACCAATCTCCCGGACAGGCCCTATGGCTACACCTTC CASTNLPDRPYGYTF
- TRBJ1-5 few TRBV4-2 TGTGCCAGCAGCCCAAGGATGGGGGGGGATCAGCCCCAGCATTTT CASSPRMGGDQPQHF
- TRBJ1-2 - TRBV10-2 TGCGCCAGCAGTGAGCCCCGGGACGGAGGGGCCTACACCTTC CASSEPRDGGAYTF
- TRBJ1-4 - TRBV19 TGTGCCAGTAGTTCCCTCACTGCAACTAATGAAAAACTGTTTTTT CASSSLTATNEKLFF
- TRBJ1-5 - TRBV5-6 TGTGCCCAAACCCAAGGGGCCGGATCTTATAGCAATCAGCCCCAGCATTTT CAQTQGAGSYSNQPQHF
- TRBJ1-1 few TRBV21-1 TGTGCCAGCAGCAACACTCAGGGGAACACTGAAGCTTTCTTT CASSNTQGNTEAFF
TRBD1 TRBJ2-7 - TRBV3-1/TRBV3-2 TGTGCCAGCAGCCAAGATTCCAGGGGGACCGTAAATTTGGGCGAGCAGTACTTC CASSQDSRGTVNLGEQYF
TRBD2 TRBJ2-7 once TRBV6-6 TGTGCCAGCAGTCCAGCTGGGTTGGGGGGAGGGACGTACGAGCAGTACTTC CASSPAGLGGGTYEQYF
TRBD1 TRBJ2-7 - TRBV7-9 TGTGCCAGCAGCTCCGAAGGGACAGGAATCTCCTACGAGCAGTACTTC CASSSEGTGISYEQYF
- TRBJ1-4 - TRBV6-1 TGTGCCAGCAGTGAAGTGGTAGGGGGTGAAAAACTGTTTTTT CASSEVVGGEKLFF
TRBD1 TRBJ1-6 - TRBV28 TGTGCCAGCAGTTCCGCCGGGACAGTCTCCTATAATTCACCCCTCCACTTT CASSSAGTVSYNSPLHF
- TRBJ1-5 - TRBV6-5 TGTGCCAGCAGTCCGGGTCAATATCAGCCCCAGCATTTT CASSPGQYQPQHF
- TRBJ2-7 few TRBV3-1/TRBV3-2 TGTGCCAGCAGCCAAGAACGGGGTTCCTACGAGCAGTACTTC CASSQERGSYEQYF
TRBD2 TRBJ2-5 - TRBV5-1 TGCGCCAGCAGCTTGACTAGCGGGACCCAAGAGACCCAGTACTTC CASSLTSGTQETQYF
TRBD1 TRBJ2-5 - TRBV7-8 TGTGCCAGCAGCTTAGCGCCGGGACAGTTGGAGACCCAGTACTTC CASSLAPGQLETQYF
- TRBJ2-7 - TRBV28 TGTGCCAGCACTACAAACTGGCAGGGACTTTACGAGCAGTACTTC CASTTNWQGLYEQYF
TRBD2 TRBJ2-5 - TRBV7-2 TGTGCCAGCAGCTTAAGGTGGCGGGAGTTCTTTGAGACCCAGTACTTC CASSLRWREFFETQYF
- TRBJ1-4 - TRBV7-9 TGTGCCAGCAGCCCCATCGGTGGACAGCTTAATGAAAAACTGTTTTTT CASSPIGGQLNEKLFF
- TRBJ1-1 - TRBV30 TGTGCCTGGAGTGGGGCCGGGACAAAGAACACTGAAGCTTTCTTT CAWSGAGTKNTEAFF
- TRBJ1-2 - TRBV6-5 TGTGCCAGCAGGGCGGGGGCCGGATTCTATGGCTACACCTTC CASRAGAGFYGYTF
TRBD1 TRBJ2-7 once TRBV5-1 TGCGCCAGCAGTCAAAAGACAGGGCTGGCCGAGCAGTACTTC CASSQKTGLAEQYF
TRBD1 TRBJ1-2 - TRBV5-6 TGTGCCAGCAGAGACCAGACAGGGGAGTTTGGCTACACCTTC CASRDQTGEFGYTF
TRBD2 TRBJ2-3 - TRBV4-3 TGCGCCAGCAGCCAATACTATATGAAGCTAGCGGGAAGCACAGATACGCAGTATTTT CASSQYYMKLAGSTDTQYF
TRBD1 TRBJ1-4 few TRBV5-1 TGCGCCAGCAGCTTGGGATCAAGGACAGGGGTTGGTAATGAAAAACTGTTTTTT CASSLGSRTGVGNEKLFF
TRBD2 TRBJ2-2 - TRBV7-9 TGTGCCAGCAGCCCGACTAGCGGGAGCGATACCGGGGAGCTGTTTTTT CASSPTSGSDTGELFF
- TRBJ2-1 few TRBV16 TGTGCCAGCAGCCAATTGGGAGACAATGAGCAGTTCTTC CASSQLGDNEQFF
- TRBJ2-7 - TRBV7-9 TGTGCCAGCAGCTTAGTTTTAACGGGGTCCCTCTCCTACGAGCAGTACTTC CASSLVLTGSLSYEQYF
- TRBJ2-2 - TRBV5-6 TGTGCCAGCAGCCAAGAAGACAGGAACACCGGGGAGCTGTTTTTT CASSQEDRNTGELFF
TRBD1 TRBJ1-5 - TRBV9 TGTGCCAGCAGCGTAGGAAGGGGGCGTGGGCATCAGCCCCAGCATTTT CASSVGRGRGHQPQHF